Listed below are T cell receptor beta chains from one sample, sequenced in a study of OX40 agonist ivuxolimab in advanced cancers. Produced via immunoSEQ multiplex PCR; TCRdb's table is partial and in-frame only. The sample comprises roughly 48,000 clones, approximately 81% of which are singletons, and roughly a tenth rests with the top ten. The sample here was CD4+ or CD8+ T cells sorted from blood, taken in a trial of the OX40 agonist ivuxolimab. The receptor set was obtained from an adult with an advanced solid tumor such as melanoma, head and neck, liver or kidney cancer. The CDR3 runs from the conserved cysteine through the conserved F or W. The D gene is left open where the match is weak. Clone size is given for some rows only: seen once, a few or many times, or a class if the clone is expanded.

j_call	clone_size	d_call	v_call	cdr3_nt	cdr3_aa
TRBJ1-1	-	-	TRBV6-5	TGTGCCAGCAGCTCCCCTTTACATGTTTTCACTGAAGCTTTCTTT	CASSSPLHVFTEAFF
TRBJ2-7	-	-	TRBV6-1	TGTGCCAGCGAGCGGACCCCTTCTGAGGAGCAGTACTTC	CASERTPSEEQYF
TRBJ1-1	-	-	TRBV7-7	TGTGCTAGCTCCTTAAGGGGGGTGACAGGACTGAACACTGAAGCTTTCTTT	CASSLRGVTGLNTEAFF
TRBJ2-7	-	-	TRBV9	TGTGCCAGCACCTCCGGGCCGGTGAACACCTACGAGCAGTACTTC	CASTSGPVNTYEQYF
TRBJ2-7	-	-	TRBV6-5	TGTGCCAGCAGTCTCGGACAGTACTACGAGCAGTACTTC	CASSLGQYYEQYF
TRBJ1-5	-	TRBD1	TRBV18	TGTGCCAGCTCACCGCAGGGGGCAGATCAGCCCCAGCATTTT	CASSPQGADQPQHF
TRBJ1-1	-	-	TRBV18	TGTGCCAGCTCACCATCCACAGGGCAGAACACTGAAGCTTTCTTT	CASSPSTGQNTEAFF
TRBJ2-2	-	TRBD1	TRBV12-5	TGTGCTAGTGGTTCGGGACAGGGAAACACCGGGGAGCTGTTTTTT	CASGSGQGNTGELFF
TRBJ1-1	-	-	TRBV6-6	TGTGCCAGCAGTCCCTCAGAGGCAGGGAACACTGAAGCTTTCTTT	CASSPSEAGNTEAFF
TRBJ2-1	-	TRBD2	TRBV4-2	TGTGCCAGCAGCCAAAGGACTAGCGGGAGGGACAAGGAGCAGTTCTTC	CASSQRTSGRDKEQFF
TRBJ1-5	once	TRBD1	TRBV30	TGTGCCTGGAGTGGGGTTAAGGGGGCGAGTCAGCCCCAGCATTTT	CAWSGVKGASQPQHF
TRBJ1-3	-	-	TRBV23-1	TGCGCCAGCAGTCCCAGGGGCCTTAGCTCTAGAAACACCATATATTTT	CASSPRGLSSRNTIYF
TRBJ2-7	-	-	TRBV6-1	TGTGCCAGTAGGACCCGGGACCCCTACGAGCAGTACTTC	CASRTRDPYEQYF
TRBJ1-4	-	-	TRBV7-9	TGTGCCAGCAGCTCCTTTCGGGGTGGGCCGAATGAAAAACTGTTTTTT	CASSSFRGGPNEKLFF
TRBJ2-1	-	-	TRBV9	TGTGCCAGCAGCGTAATGCAGGACAATGAGCAGTTCTTC	CASSVMQDNEQFF
TRBJ1-5	-	-	TRBV7-8	TGTGCCAGCAGCAAGTCCGCGGAGCCCCAGCATTTT	CASSKSAEPQHF
TRBJ2-3	-	TRBD2	TRBV28	TGTGCCAGCAGGTCAACCGGGCCCAGCCACCGGGGGGGGCGAGCAGATACGCAGTATTTT	CASRSTGPSHRGGRADTQYF
TRBJ2-3	-	-	TRBV11-2	TGTGCCAGCAGCTTAGAAGGTACGACAGATACGCAGTATTTT	CASSLEGTTDTQYF
TRBJ1-1	few	-	TRBV29-1	TGCAGCGTTCAGACGGTTGAAGCTTTCTTT	CSVQTVEAFF
TRBJ1-2	-	TRBD1	TRBV7-8	TGTGCCAGCAGCCCTACTACTAGACAGGGGAATGGCTACACCTTC	CASSPTTRQGNGYTF
TRBJ2-2	-	-	TRBV4-1	TGCGCCAGCAGCCAAGTAGAGGGCCTCGGGGCCGGGGAGCTGTTTTTT	CASSQVEGLGAGELFF
TRBJ2-6	-	-	TRBV9	TGTGCCAGCAGCGACCCCGGATTAACAGGGACTGGGGCCAACGTCCTGACTTTC	CASSDPGLTGTGANVLTF
TRBJ2-3	once	TRBD2	TRBV29-1	TGCAGCGTCGCGGGGGGCTCGGATACGCAGTATTTT	CSVAGGSDTQYF
TRBJ2-1	-	TRBD2	TRBV30	TGTGCCTGGAGTAGAACTAGCGGGCATTACAATGAGCAGTTCTTC	CAWSRTSGHYNEQFF
TRBJ2-5	-	TRBD2	TRBV5-1	TGCGCCAGCAGCTTCGGACTAGCTCTTGGGGTAGAGACCCAGTACTTC	CASSFGLALGVETQYF
TRBJ2-1	-	TRBD2	TRBV7-6	TGTGCCAGCAGCAAGCAGACTAGCGGGACCTACAATGAGCAGTTCTTC	CASSKQTSGTYNEQFF
TRBJ1-5	-	TRBD1	TRBV5-5	TGTGCCAGCAGCTTGGCAGGGGGCGCAAGGCAGCCCCAGCATTTT	CASSLAGGARQPQHF
TRBJ2-1	-	TRBD2	TRBV2	TGTGCCAGCAGCTCTTTGACTAGCGGCAATGAGCAGTTCTTC	CASSSLTSGNEQFF
TRBJ1-3	-	TRBD1	TRBV19	TGTGCCAGTAGCGGACAGGCAGTAGGAAACACCATATATTTT	CASSGQAVGNTIYF
TRBJ1-1	-	TRBD1	TRBV19	TGTGCCACCGGACAGGGGGCGCGCACTGAAGCTTTCTTT	CATGQGARTEAFF
TRBJ2-2	once	-	TRBV18	TGTGCCAGCTCACCCCGGTCGGACACCGGGGAGCTGTTTTTT	CASSPRSDTGELFF
TRBJ1-2	-	TRBD1	TRBV25-1	TGTGCCAGCAGGGGGGACAGGGGTAACTATGGCTACACCTTC	CASRGDRGNYGYTF
TRBJ1-5	-	-	TRBV5-8	TGTGCCAGCAGCTTGGCCGCCGGGAGCAATCAGCCCCAGCATTTT	CASSLAAGSNQPQHF
TRBJ1-3	-	-	TRBV6-5	TGTGCCAGCAGGCAAGCAGGTAACTCTGGAAACACCATATATTTT	CASRQAGNSGNTIYF
TRBJ2-7	-	-	TRBV28	TGTGCCAGCCGGGAGGGGGGGGACAGTTCCTACGAGCAGTACTTC	CASREGGDSSYEQYF
TRBJ2-1	-	TRBD2	TRBV5-4	TGTGCCAGCAGCCCTACGGGAGCGGGGGGTGAGCAGTTCTTC	CASSPTGAGGEQFF
TRBJ2-4	-	-	TRBV15	TGTGCCACCAGCAGAGATCCAGAGGGGATCAAAAACATTCAGTACTTC	CATSRDPEGIKNIQYF
TRBJ2-7	-	-	TRBV5-4	TGTGCCAGCAGCGGCCCGGGAAACTACGAGCAGTACTTC	CASSGPGNYEQYF
TRBJ1-5	-	-	TRBV7-6	TGTGCCAGCAGTCCTTTTGGGGAAGATCAGCCCCAGCATTTT	CASSPFGEDQPQHF
TRBJ2-7	-	-	TRBV6-5	TGTGCCAGCAGGAAGACAGGAAAGAGCTCCTACGAGCAGTACTTC	CASRKTGKSSYEQYF